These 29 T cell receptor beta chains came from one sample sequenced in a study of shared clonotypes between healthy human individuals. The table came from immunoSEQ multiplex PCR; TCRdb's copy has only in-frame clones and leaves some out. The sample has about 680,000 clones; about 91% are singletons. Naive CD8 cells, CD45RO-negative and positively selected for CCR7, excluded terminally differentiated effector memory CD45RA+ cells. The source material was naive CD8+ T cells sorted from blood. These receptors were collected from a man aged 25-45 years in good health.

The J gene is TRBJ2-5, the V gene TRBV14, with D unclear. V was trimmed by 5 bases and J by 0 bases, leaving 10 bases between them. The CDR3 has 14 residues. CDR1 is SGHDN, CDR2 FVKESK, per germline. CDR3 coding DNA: TGTGCCAGCAGCGAGACTCAGTACCAAGAGACCCAGTACTTC. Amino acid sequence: CASSETQYQETQYF. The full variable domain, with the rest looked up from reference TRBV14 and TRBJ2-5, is EAGVTQFPSHSVIEKGQTVTLRCDPISGHDNLYWYRRVMGKEIKFLLHFVKESKQDESGMPNNRFLAERTGGTYSTLKVQPAELEDSGVYFCASSETQYQETQYFGPGTRLLVL.

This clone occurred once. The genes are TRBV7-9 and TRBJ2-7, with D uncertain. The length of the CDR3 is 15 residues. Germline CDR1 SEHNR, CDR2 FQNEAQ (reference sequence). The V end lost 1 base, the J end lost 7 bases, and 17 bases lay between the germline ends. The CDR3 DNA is TGTGCCAGCAGCTTAGTTCCGGAAACCCAGGATGAGCAGTACTTC. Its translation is CASSLVPETQDEQYF.

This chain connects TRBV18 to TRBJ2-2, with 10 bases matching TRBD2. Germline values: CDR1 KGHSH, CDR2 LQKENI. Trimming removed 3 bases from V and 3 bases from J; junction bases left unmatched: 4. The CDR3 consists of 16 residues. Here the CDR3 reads CASSPLAGVDTGELFF. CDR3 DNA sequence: TGTGCCAGCTCACCTCTAGCGGGAGTGGACACCGGGGAGCTGTTTTTT. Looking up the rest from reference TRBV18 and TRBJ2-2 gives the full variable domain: NAGVMQNPRHLVRRRGQEARLRCSPMKGHSHVYWYRQLPEEGLKFMVYLQKENIIDESGMPKERFSAEFPKEGPSILRIQQVVRGDSAAYFCASSPLAGVDTGELFFGEGSRLTVL.

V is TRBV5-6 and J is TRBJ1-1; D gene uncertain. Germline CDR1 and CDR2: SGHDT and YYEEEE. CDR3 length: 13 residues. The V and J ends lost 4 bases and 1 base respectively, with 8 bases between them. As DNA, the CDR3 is TGTGCCAGCAGCCCTTGGGAGAACACTGAAGCTTTCTTT. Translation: CASSPWENTEAFF.

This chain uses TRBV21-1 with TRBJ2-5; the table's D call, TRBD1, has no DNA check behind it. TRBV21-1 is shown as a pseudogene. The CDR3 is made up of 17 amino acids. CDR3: CASSKAPGQVTGETQYF. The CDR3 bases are TGTGCCAGCAGCAAAGCCCCGGGACAGGTGACCGGAGAGACCCAGTACTTC.

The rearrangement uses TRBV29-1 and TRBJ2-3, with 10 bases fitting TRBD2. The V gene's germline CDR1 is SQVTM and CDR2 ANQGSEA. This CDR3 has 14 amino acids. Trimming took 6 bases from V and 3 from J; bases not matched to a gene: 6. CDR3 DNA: TGCAGCGTCGTTCGACTAGCGGGTACAGATACGCAGTATTTT. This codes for CSVVRLAGTDTQYF.

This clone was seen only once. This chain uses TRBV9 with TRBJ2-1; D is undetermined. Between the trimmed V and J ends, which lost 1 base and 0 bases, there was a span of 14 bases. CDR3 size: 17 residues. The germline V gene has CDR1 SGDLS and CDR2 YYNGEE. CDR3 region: CASSVLSASSSYNEQFF. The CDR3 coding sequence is TGTGCCAGCAGCGTACTGTCGGCGAGCAGCTCCTACAATGAGCAGTTCTTC.

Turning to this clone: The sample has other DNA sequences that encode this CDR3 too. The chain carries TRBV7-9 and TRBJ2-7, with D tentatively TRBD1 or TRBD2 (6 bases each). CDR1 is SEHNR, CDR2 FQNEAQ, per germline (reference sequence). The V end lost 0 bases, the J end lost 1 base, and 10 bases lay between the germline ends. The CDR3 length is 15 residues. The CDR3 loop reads CASSLARGESYEQYF. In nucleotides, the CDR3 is TGTGCCAGCAGCTTAGCGAGGGGGGAGTCCTACGAGCAGTACTTC.

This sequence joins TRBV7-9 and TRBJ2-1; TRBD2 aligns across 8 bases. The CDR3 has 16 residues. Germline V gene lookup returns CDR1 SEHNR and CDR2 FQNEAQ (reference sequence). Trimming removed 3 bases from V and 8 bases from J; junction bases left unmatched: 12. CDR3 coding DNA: TGTGCCAGCAGCTTTTCTTCCAGCGGGAGTTACTATGAGCAGTTCTTC. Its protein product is CASSFSSSGSYYEQFF.

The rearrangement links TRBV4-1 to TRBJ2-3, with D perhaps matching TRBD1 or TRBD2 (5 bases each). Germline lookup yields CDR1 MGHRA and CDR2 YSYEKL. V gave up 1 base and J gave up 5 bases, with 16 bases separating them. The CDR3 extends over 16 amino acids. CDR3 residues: CASSQGPGTREDTQYF. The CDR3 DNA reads TGCGCCAGCAGCCAAGGCCCCGGGACCCGTGAAGATACGCAGTATTTT.

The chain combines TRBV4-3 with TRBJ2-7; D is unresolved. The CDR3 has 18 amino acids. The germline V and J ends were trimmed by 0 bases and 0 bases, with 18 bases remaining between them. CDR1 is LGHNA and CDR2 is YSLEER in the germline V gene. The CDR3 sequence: CASSQEASPRRGSYEQYF. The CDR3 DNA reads TGCGCCAGCAGCCAAGAGGCATCCCCCAGGCGAGGCTCCTACGAGCAGTACTTC.

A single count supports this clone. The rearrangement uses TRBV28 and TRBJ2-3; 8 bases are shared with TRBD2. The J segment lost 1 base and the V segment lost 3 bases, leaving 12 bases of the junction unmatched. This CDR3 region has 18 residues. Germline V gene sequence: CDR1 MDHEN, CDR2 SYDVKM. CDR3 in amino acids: CASSLSTSGPSGTDTQYF. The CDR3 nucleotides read TGTGCCAGCAGTTTGTCTACTAGCGGCCCCAGCGGCACAGATACGCAGTATTTT.

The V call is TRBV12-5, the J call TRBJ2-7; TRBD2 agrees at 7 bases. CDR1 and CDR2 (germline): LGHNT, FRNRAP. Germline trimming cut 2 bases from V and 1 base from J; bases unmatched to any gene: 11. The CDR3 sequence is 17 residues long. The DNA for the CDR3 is TGTGCTAGTGGTTTGCGGATCAAAGGACTAGTGTCCTACGAGCAGTACTTC. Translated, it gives CASGLRIKGLVSYEQYF.

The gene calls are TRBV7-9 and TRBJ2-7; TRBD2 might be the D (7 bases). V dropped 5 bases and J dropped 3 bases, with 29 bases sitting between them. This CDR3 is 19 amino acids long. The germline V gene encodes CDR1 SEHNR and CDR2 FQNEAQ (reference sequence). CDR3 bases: TGTGCCAGCAGCGGCGACAGGTATAAGGGGGGGACCTCTGACTACGAGCAGTACTTC. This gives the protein CASSGDRYKGGTSDYEQYF.

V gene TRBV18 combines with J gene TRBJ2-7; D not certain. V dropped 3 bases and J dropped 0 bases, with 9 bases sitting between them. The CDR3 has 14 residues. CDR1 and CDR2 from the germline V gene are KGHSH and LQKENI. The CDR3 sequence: CASSPKQFSYEQYF. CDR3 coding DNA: TGTGCCAGCTCACCCAAGCAGTTCTCCTACGAGCAGTACTTC.

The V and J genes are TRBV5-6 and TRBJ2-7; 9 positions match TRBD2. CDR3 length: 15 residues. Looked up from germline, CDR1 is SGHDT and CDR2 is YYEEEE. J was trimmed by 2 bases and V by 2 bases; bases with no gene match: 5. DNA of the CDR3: TGTGCCAGCAGCTTACCGGGACTAGCTCCCTACGAGCAGTACTTC. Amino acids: CASSLPGLAPYEQYF.

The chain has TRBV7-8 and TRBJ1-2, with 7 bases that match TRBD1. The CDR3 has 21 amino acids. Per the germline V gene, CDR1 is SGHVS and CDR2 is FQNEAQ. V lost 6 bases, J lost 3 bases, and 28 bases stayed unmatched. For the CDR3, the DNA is TGTGCCAGCAGTCAAAGGTTTCGTCGAGCAGGGGGAGACGCCCCCTACTATGGCTACACCTTC. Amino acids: CASSQRFRRAGGDAPYYGYTF.

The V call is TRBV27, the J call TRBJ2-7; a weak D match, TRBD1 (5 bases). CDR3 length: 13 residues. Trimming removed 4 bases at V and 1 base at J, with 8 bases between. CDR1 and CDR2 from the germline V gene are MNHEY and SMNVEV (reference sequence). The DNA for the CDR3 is TGTGCCAGCAGTTCACAGGATTCCTACGAGCAGTACTTC. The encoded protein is CASSSQDSYEQYF.

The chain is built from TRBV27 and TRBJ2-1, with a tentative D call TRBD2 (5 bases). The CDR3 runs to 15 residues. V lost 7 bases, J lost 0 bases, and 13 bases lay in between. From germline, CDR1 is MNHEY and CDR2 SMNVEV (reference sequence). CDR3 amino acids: CASTLTGSSYNEQFF. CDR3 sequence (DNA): TGTGCCAGCACCCTTACTGGGAGCTCCTACAATGAGCAGTTCTTC.

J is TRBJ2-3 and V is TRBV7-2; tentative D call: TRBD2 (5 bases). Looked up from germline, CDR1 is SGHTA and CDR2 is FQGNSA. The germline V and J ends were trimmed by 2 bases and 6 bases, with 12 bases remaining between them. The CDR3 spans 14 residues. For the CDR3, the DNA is TGTGCCAGCAGCTTATACGGGGTTGGCGATACGCAGTATTTT. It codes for CASSLYGVGDTQYF.

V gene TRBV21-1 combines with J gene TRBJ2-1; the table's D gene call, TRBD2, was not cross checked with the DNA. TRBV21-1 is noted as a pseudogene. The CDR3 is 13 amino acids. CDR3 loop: CASSNPGGCEQFF. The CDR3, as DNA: TGTGCCAGCAGCAATCCCGGGGGTTGTGAGCAGTTCTTC.

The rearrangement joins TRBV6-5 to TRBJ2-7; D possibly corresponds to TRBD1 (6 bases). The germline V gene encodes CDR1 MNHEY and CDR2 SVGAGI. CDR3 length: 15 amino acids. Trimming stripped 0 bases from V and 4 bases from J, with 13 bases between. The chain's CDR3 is CASSYSGRGRYEQYF. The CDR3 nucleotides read TGTGCCAGCAGTTACTCAGGCAGGGGTCGATACGAGCAGTACTTC.

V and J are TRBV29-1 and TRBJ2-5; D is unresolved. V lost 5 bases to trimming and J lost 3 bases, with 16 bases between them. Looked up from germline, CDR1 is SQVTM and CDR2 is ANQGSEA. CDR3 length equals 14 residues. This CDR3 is CSVRPVYEEETQYF. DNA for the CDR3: TGCAGCGTTCGACCCGTTTACGAAGAAGAGACCCAGTACTTC.

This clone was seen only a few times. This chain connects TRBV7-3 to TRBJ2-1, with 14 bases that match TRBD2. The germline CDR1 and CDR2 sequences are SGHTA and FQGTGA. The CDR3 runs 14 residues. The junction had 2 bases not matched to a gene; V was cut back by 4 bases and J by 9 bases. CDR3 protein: CASSSGLAGAEQFF. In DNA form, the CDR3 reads TGTGCCAGCAGCTCGGGACTAGCGGGAGCTGAGCAGTTCTTC. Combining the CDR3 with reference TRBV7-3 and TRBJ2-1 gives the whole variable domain GAGVSQTPSNKVTEKGKYVELRCDPISGHTALYWYRQSLGQGPEFLIYFQGTGAADDSGLPNDRFFAVRPEGSVSTLKIQRTERGDSAVYLCASSSGLAGAEQFFGPGTRLTVL.

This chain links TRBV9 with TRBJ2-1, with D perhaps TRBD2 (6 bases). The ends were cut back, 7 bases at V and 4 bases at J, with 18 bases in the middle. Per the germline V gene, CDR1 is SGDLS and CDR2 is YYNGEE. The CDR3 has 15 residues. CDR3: CASAIGDSVYNEQFF. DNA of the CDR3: TGTGCCAGCGCTATCGGGGACTCCGTTTACAATGAGCAGTTCTTC.

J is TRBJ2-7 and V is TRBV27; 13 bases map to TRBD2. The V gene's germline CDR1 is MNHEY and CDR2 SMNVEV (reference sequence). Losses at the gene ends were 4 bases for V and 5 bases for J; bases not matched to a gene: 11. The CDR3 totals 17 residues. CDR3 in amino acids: CASSSLLAGGPENEQYF. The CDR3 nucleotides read TGTGCCAGCAGTTCATTACTAGCGGGAGGGCCTGAAAACGAGCAGTACTTC.

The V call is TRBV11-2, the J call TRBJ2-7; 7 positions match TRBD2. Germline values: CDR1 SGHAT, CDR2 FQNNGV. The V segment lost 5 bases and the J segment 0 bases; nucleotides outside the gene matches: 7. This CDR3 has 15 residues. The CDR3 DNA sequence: TGTGCCAGCAGCGCCCGGGGGGATAGCTCCTACGAGCAGTACTTC. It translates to CASSARGDSSYEQYF.

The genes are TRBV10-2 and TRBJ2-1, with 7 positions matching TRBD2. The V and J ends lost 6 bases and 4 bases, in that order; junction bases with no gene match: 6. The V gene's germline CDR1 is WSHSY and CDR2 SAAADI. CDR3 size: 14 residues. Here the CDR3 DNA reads TGCGCCAGCAGGGAGCGGGATTGGTACAATGAGCAGTTCTTC. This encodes CASRERDWYNEQFF.

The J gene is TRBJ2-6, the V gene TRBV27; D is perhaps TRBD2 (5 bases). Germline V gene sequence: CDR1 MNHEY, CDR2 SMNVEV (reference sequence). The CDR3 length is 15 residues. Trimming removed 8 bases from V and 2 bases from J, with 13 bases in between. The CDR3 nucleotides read TGTGCCAGCTTTTCCCGGGGAGCTGGGGCCAACGTCCTGACTTTC. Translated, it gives CASFSRGAGANVLTF.